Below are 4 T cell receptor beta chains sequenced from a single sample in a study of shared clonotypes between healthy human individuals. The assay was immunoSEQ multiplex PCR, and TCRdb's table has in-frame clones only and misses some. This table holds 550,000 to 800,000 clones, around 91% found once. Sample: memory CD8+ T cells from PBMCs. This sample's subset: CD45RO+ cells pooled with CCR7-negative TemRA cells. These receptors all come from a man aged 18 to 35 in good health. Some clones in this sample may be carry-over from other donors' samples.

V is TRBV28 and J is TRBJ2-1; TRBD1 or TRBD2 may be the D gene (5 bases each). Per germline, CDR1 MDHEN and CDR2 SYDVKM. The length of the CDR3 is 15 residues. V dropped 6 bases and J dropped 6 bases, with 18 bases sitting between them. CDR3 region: CASRISGTPFNEQFF. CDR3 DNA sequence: TGTGCCAGCAGAATCTCCGGGACCCCCTTCAATGAGCAGTTCTTC.

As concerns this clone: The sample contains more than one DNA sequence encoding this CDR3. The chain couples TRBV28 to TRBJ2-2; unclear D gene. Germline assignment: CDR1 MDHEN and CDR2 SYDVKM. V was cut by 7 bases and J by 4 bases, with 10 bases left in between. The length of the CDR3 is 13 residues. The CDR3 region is CASNWGGTGELFF. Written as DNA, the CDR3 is TGTGCCAGCAATTGGGGTGGCACCGGGGAGCTGTTTTTT.

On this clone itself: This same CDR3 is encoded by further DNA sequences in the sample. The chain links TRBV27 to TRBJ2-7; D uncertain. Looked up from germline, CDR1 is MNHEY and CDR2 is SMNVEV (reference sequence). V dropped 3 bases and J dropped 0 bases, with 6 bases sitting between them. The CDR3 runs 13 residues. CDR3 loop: CASSFGRSYEQYF. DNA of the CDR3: TGTGCCAGCAGTTTTGGGCGCTCCTACGAGCAGTACTTC.

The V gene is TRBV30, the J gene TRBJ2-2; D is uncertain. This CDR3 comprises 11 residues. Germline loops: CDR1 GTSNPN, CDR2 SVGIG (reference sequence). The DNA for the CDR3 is TGTGCTGGAACTGTGACCGGGGAGCTGTTTTTT. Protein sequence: CAGTVTGELFF.